The T cell receptor (beta chain) under discussion was sequenced for a study of CD8 T cells in Susac syndrome. Background on the study: Patients with Susac syndrome were therapy-naive, on corticosteroids, or on intravenous immunoglobulin alone at the time that blood was drawn.

J gave up 3 bases and V 1 base, and 6 bases lay outside the gene matches. CDR1 and CDR2 from the germline V gene are LNHDA and SQIVND (reference sequence). The CDR3 totals 15 residues. When the RNA was reverse transcribed, random hexamers were used with an input of roughly 0.45 to 1 ug. The immunoSEQ assay covered 54 Vbeta and 13 Jbeta segments for CDR3. Each CDR3 protein is one row after TCRdb ran MiXCR on the immunoSEQ multiplex PCR reads. The sample holds about 190,000 distinct CDR3 sequences, over 90% seen once. This TCR was recovered from a human donor with Susac syndrome. The sample comprised CD8+ T cells from PBMCs. The rearrangement links TRBV19 to TRBJ2-7; TRBD1 agrees at 7 bases. The CDR3 coding sequence is TGTGCCAGTAGTATAGGATGGGACAGTAACTACGAGCAGTACTTC. Protein: CASSIGWDSNYEQYF.